The 17 T cell receptor beta chains reported below all come from one sample, sequenced in a study of Ad26.COV2.S vaccination and SARS-CoV-2 variants. Using immunoSEQ multiplex PCR, the repertoire was profiled, and TCRdb retains in-frame clones only, with some absent. The sample has 300,000 to 400,000 clones, around 86% seen once. Noted treatment: roughly 18 received Ad26.COV2.S at low or high dose, single or two shots; about 5 received placebo; per-sample allocation not given. Day 63 following the first vaccine or placebo injection was when the samples were taken. Sequencing was performed on peripheral blood, taken in a trial of Ad26.COV2.S vaccine versus placebo. The receptors were sampled from a person aged 18-65 years who received the Ad26.COV2.S COVID-19 vaccine or a placebo.

The chain employs TRBV6-7 and TRBJ2-7, with D possibly TRBD1 on 5 matching bases. TRBV6-7 is an open reading frame whose function is uncertain. The CDR3 loop spans 13 amino acids. Trimming took 7 bases from V and 5 from J, leaving 15 bases between them. CDR3: CASKQVGLDEQYF. Here the CDR3 DNA reads TGTGCCAGCAAACAGGTGGGGCTTGACGAGCAGTACTTC.

The rearrangement joins TRBV4-1 to TRBJ2-3, with D possibly being TRBD1 (6 bases). CDR1 MGHRA and CDR2 YSYEKL come from the germline V gene. V lost 4 bases, J lost 5 bases, and 10 bases lay in between. The CDR3 loop spans 13 amino acids. In DNA form, the CDR3 reads TGCGCCAGCAGCCCACGAGGGGGAGATACGCAGTATTTT. This codes for CASSPRGGDTQYF.

This clone has only a few counts. V gene TRBV29-1 combines with J gene TRBJ2-7; D gene ambiguous. The CDR3 totals 12 residues. Trimming left V 3 bases short and J 5 bases short, with 11 bases between. Per germline, CDR1 SQVTM and CDR2 ANQGSEA. CDR3 sequence: CSVDGAGDEQYF. The CDR3 nucleotides are TGCAGCGTTGACGGCGCTGGGGACGAGCAGTACTTC.

This chain links TRBV29-1 with TRBJ1-6; 10 nucleotides align to TRBD1. CDR1 and CDR2 (germline): SQVTM, ANQGSEA. Trimming cost V 6 bases and J 8 bases; bases outside gene matches: 7. The CDR3 has 14 amino acids. CDR3 residues: CSVKDRGGDSPLHF. Here the CDR3 DNA reads TGCAGCGTAAAGGACAGGGGGGGAGATTCACCCCTCCACTTT. The whole variable domain, remainder taken from reference TRBV29-1 and TRBJ1-6, is SAVISQKPSRDICQRGTSLTIQCQVDSQVTMMFWYRQQPGQSLTLIATANQGSEATYESGFVIDKFPISRPNLTFSTLTVSNMSPEDSSIYLCSVKDRGGDSPLHFGNGTRLTVT.

The chain is built from TRBV7-2 and TRBJ2-2, with 9 bases matching TRBD2. Germline V gene sequence: CDR1 SGHTA, CDR2 FQGNSA. Trimming took 3 bases from V and 1 from J; bases not matched to a gene: 0. CDR3 length equals 15 residues. DNA of the CDR3: TGTGCCAGCAGCTTGCGGGGGGGGAACACCGGGGAGCTGTTTTTT. Its translation is CASSLRGGNTGELFF.

This clone showed up just a few times. This sequence joins TRBV10-3 and TRBJ1-5; D remains ambiguous. V was trimmed by 0 bases and J by 5 bases, leaving 14 bases between them. The CDR3 contains 16 residues. Per germline, CDR1 ENHRY and CDR2 SYGVKD. CDR3 nucleotide sequence: TGTGCCATCAGTGAGTCGAACGGTAGATCTCATCAGCCCCAGCATTTT. Its translation: CAISESNGRSHQPQHF.

The gene calls are TRBV2 and TRBJ2-7; 11 bases fit TRBD2. J gave up 4 bases and V 6 bases, and 8 bases lay outside the gene matches. The CDR3 runs to 15 residues. From germline, CDR1 is SNHLY and CDR2 FYNNEI. Here the CDR3 reads CASRNRTSGRYEQYF. CDR3 bases: TGTGCCAGCAGGAACAGGACTAGCGGGCGATACGAGCAGTACTTC.

The chain links TRBV30 to TRBJ1-5; 11 nucleotides align to TRBD1. The CDR3 length is 13 residues. Germline V gene data show CDR1 as GTSNPN and CDR2 as SVGIG (reference sequence). Trimming at V came to 4 bases and at J to 6 bases, leaving 2 bases not matched to a gene. The CDR3 reads CAWKGQGGQPQHF. In DNA, the CDR3 is TGTGCCTGGAAGGGACAGGGGGGTCAGCCCCAGCATTTT. Full variable domain (rest looked up from reference TRBV30 and TRBJ1-5): SQTIHQWPATLVQPVGSPLSLECTVEGTSNPNLYWYRQAAGRGLQLLFYSVGIGQISSEVPQNLSASRPQDRQFILSSKKLLLSDSGFYLCAWKGQGGQPQHFGDGTRLSIL.

The chain combines TRBV7-9 with TRBJ2-1, with 11 nucleotides matching TRBD1. The germline gives CDR1 SEHNR, CDR2 FQNEAQ (reference sequence). V shed 7 bases and J 0 bases; nucleotides not matched to a gene: 5. This CDR3 spans 16 amino acids. CDR3: CASTLGTGGSYNEQFF. Written as DNA, the CDR3 is TGTGCCAGCACCCTCGGGACAGGGGGCTCCTACAATGAGCAGTTCTTC.

V and J are TRBV6-2 or TRBV6-3 and TRBJ1-2, with 8 bases matching TRBD1. In germline, CDR1 is MNHEY, CDR2 SVGEGT. V was clipped by 6 bases and J by 4 bases; unmatched bases: 1. This CDR3 comprises 12 residues. The CDR3 DNA reads as TGTGCCAGCAGCGGACAGGGCTATGGCTACACCTTC. It translates to CASSGQGYGYTF.

CDR3 bases: TGTGCCAGCAGCTTATCCCGACTCGGGACAGGGGTGATGGGCGGGACGAATGAGCAGTTCTTC. This codes for CASSLSRLGTGVMGGTNEQFF. This sequence joins TRBV7-8 and TRBJ2-1, with TRBD1 matching over 10 bases. This CDR3 is built from 21 residues. Trimming cost V 2 bases and J 7 bases; bases outside gene matches: 23. CDR1 is SGHVS and CDR2 is FQNEAQ in the germline V gene.

This clone was detected only a few times. The chain employs TRBV12-5 and TRBJ1-1, with unresolved D. The CDR3 is 11 residues long. Looked up from germline, CDR1 is LGHNT and CDR2 is FRNRAP. V was shortened by 6 bases and J by 8 bases, with 10 bases between the two germline ends. CDR3 sequence (DNA): TGTGCTAGTGGCTCGGGTCGCGAAGCTTTCTTT. Translating it yields CASGSGREAFF.

This chain joins TRBV4-2 and TRBJ2-1; possibly TRBD2 for D (6 bases). The germline V and J ends were trimmed by 1 base and 6 bases, with 16 bases remaining between them. The CDR3 loop spans 16 amino acids. The germline V gene has CDR1 LGHNA and CDR2 YNFKEQ. The CDR3 sequence: CASSQVRSGEINEQFF. The CDR3 region has the DNA TGTGCCAGCAGCCAAGTACGGTCGGGAGAAATCAATGAGCAGTTCTTC.

The rearrangement uses TRBV4-2 and TRBJ2-1; 15 bases are a match to TRBD2. Germline CDR1 reads LGHNA; CDR2 reads YNFKEQ. The CDR3 sequence is 16 residues long. Trimming took 0 bases from V and 7 from J; bases not matched to a gene: 1. CDR3 sequence reads: CASSQEGTSGGNEQFF. CDR3 DNA sequence: TGTGCCAGCAGCCAAGAGGGGACTAGCGGGGGGAATGAGCAGTTCTTC.

The chain carries TRBV7-9 and TRBJ2-7; maybe TRBD1 (6 bases). Germline V gene lookup returns CDR1 SEHNR and CDR2 FQNEAQ (reference sequence). This CDR3 is built from 17 residues. The V end lost 1 base, the J end lost 2 bases, and 18 bases lay between the germline ends. The CDR3 here is CASSLVVVTGLTYEQYF. The CDR3 DNA follows: TGTGCCAGCAGCTTAGTAGTAGTGACAGGCCTTACCTACGAGCAGTACTTC.

The CDR3 loop reads CASSPGVVLDSEAFF. The DNA for the CDR3 is TGCGCCAGCAGCCCCGGGGTCGTCTTGGATTCTGAAGCTTTCTTT. The V call is TRBV5-1, the J call TRBJ1-1; unclear D gene. CDR3 size: 15 residues. CDR1 is SGHRS, CDR2 YFSETQ, per germline. With 4 bases removed from V and 6 bases from J, the gap between germline ends came to 19 bases.

The rearrangement joins TRBV27 to TRBJ1-6, with 9 bases identical to TRBD1. Looked up from germline, CDR1 is MNHEY and CDR2 is SMNVEV (reference sequence). V dropped 1 base and J dropped 7; count of bases not matched to a gene: 2. The CDR3 is made up of 15 amino acids. The CDR3 bases are TGTGCCAGCAGTTTATACGGACAGGGGAATTCACCCCTCCACTTT. Protein sequence: CASSLYGQGNSPLHF.